The sample holds a few counts of the clone carrying this T cell receptor (beta chain). Antigen specificity is unknown. The entry originates in a study of T cells in localized non-small cell lung cancer. Whole-study results and caveats: A median approximately 61 of the top 100 tumor clones appeared in adjacent lung. Tumor showed lower T cell clonality than uninvolved adjacent lung, where it was highest. Tumor samples were not multi-region, leaving intratumor heterogeneity unexcluded.

From germline, CDR1 is KGHSH and CDR2 LQKENI. The CDR3 spans 14 residues. The J segment lost 4 bases and the V segment lost 2 bases, leaving 4 bases of the junction unmatched. Measured with immunoSEQ multiplex PCR; TCRdb has only the in-frame clones, and not every one. The sample includes over a thousand clones, 25% to 40% of them seen just once. The sequence was collected from a male donor at least 60 years old with stage II squamous cell lung carcinoma. The gene calls are TRBV18 and TRBJ1-1, with 7 bases identical to TRBD1. Sequenced material: normal lung tissue next to the tumor, taken before any cancer treatment. CDR3: CASSPNRGSTEAFF. CDR3 nucleotide sequence: TGTGCCAGCTCACCAAACAGGGGTTCCACTGAAGCTTTCTTT.